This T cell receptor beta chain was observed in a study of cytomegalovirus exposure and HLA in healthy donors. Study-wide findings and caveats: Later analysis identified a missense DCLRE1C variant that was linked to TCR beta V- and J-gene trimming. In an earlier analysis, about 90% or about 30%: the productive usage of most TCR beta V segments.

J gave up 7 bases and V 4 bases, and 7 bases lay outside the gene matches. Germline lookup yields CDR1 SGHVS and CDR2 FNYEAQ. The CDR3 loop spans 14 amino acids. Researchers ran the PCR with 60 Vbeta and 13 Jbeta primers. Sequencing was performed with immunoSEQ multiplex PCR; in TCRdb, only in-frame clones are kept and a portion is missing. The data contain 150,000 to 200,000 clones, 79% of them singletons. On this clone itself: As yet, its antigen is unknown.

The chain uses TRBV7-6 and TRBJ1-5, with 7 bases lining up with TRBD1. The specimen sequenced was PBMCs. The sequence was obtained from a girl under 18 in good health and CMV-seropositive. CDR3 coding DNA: TGTGCCAGCAGCTCGCAGGGGGTGGGCCAGCCCCAGCATTTT. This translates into CASSSQGVGQPQHF.